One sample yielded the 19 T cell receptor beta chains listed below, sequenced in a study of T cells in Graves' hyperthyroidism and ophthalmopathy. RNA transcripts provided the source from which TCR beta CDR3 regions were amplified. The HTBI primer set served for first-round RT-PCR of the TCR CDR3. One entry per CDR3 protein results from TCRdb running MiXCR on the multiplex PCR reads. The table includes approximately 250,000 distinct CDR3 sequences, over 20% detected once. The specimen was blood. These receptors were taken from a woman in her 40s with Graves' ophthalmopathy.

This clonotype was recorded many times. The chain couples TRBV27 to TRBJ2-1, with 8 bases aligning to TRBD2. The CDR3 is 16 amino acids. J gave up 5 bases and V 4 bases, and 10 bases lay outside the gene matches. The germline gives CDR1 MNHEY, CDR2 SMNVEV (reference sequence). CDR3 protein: CASSSSGTRENNEQFF. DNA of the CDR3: TGTGCCAGCAGTTCCTCCGGGACTAGGGAAAACAATGAGCAGTTCTTC.

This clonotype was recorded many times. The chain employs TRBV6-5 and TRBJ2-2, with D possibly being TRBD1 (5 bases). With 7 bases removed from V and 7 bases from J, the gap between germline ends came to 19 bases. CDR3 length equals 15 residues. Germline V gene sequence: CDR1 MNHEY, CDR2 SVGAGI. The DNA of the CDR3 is TGTGCCAGCACCCTGACGCAGGGTTTGAACGGGGAGCTGTTTTTT. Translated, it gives CASTLTQGLNGELFF.

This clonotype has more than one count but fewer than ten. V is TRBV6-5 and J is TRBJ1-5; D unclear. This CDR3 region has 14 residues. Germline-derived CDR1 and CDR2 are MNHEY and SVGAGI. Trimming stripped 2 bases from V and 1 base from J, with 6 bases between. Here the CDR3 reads CASSYRESNQPQHF. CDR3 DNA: TGTGCCAGCAGTTACAGGGAAAGCAATCAGCCCCAGCATTTT.

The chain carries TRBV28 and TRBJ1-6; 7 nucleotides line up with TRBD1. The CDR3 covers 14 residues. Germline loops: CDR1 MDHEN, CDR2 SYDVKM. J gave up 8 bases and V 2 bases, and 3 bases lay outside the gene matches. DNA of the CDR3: TGTGCCAGCAGTTTAGGGACAGCTCATTCACCCCTCCACTTT. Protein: CASSLGTAHSPLHF.

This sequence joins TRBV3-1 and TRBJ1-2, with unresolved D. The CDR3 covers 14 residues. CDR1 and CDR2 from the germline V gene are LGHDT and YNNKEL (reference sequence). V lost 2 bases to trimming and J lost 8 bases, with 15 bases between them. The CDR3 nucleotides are TGTGCCAGCAGCCAAAGCGACGTCTTTCGCGGCTACACCTTC. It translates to CASSQSDVFRGYTF.

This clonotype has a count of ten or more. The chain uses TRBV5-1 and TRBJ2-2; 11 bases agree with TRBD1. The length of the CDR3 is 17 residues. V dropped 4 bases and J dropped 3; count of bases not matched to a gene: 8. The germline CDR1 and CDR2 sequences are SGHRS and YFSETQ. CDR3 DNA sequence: TGCGCCAGCAGCACCGGACAGGGGGCTTTATACACCGGGGAGCTGTTTTTT. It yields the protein CASSTGQGALYTGELFF.

The CDR3: CSASFQTQTYEQYF. The CDR3 DNA reads TGCAGTGCTAGTTTTCAAACCCAGACCTACGAGCAGTACTTC. The J gene is TRBJ2-7, the V gene TRBV20-1; D gene ambiguous. From germline, CDR1 is DFQATT and CDR2 SNEGSKA (reference sequence). The germline V and J ends were trimmed by 3 bases and 2 bases, with 14 bases remaining between them. The CDR3 spans 14 residues.

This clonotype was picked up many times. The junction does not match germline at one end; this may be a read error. CDR3 residues: CASSLGRDVSNEQYF. In nucleotides, the CDR3 is TGCGCCAGCAGCCTGGGCCGGGACGTCTCCAACGAGCAGTACTTC. The chain recombines TRBV5-1 with TRBJ2-7, with D perhaps given as TRBD1 or TRBD2 (5 bases each). Germline-derived CDR1 and CDR2 are SGHRS and YFSETQ. This CDR3 is built from 15 residues.

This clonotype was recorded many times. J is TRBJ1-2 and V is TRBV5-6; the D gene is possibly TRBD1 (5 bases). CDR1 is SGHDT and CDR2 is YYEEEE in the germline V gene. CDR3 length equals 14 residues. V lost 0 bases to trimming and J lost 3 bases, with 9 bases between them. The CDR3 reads CASSLVQGDYGYTF. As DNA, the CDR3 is TGTGCCAGCAGCTTGGTCCAGGGCGACTATGGCTACACCTTC.

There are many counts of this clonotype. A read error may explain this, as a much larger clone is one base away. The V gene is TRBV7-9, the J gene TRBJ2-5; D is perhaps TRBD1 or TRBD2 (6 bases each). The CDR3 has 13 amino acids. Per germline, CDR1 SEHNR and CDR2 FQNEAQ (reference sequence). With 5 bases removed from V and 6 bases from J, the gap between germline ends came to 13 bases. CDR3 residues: CASSRGQGKTQYF. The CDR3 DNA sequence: TGTGCCAGCAGCCGGGGGCAGGGAAAGACCCAGTACTTC.

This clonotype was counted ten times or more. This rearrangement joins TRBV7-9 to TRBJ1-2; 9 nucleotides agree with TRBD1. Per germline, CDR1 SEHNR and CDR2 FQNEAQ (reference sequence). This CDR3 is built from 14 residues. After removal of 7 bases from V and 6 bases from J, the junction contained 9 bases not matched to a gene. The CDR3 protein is CASTLDRGGNGYTF. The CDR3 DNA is TGTGCCAGCACCCTGGACAGGGGCGGTAATGGCTACACCTTC.

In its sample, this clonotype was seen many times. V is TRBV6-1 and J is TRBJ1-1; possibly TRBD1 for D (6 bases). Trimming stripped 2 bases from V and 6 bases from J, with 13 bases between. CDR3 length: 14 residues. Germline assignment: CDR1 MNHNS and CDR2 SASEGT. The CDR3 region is CASSEYQGWPEAFF. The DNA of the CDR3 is TGTGCCAGCAGTGAATATCAGGGGTGGCCTGAAGCTTTCTTT.

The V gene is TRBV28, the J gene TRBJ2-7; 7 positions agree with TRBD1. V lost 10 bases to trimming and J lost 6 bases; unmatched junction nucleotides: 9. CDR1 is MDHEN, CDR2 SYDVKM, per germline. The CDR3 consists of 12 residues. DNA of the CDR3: TGTGCCACCTCGACAGGGCCCGGCGAGCAGTACTTC. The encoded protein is CATSTGPGEQYF.

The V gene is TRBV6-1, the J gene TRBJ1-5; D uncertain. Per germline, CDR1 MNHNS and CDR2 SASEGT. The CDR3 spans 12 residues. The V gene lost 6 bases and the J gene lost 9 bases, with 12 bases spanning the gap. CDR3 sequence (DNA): TGTGCCAGCAGGGCGGACGCTGGGCCCCAGCATTTT. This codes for CASRADAGPQHF.

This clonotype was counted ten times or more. CDR3 protein: CSARRSGTGGWDEQYF. CDR3 DNA: TGCAGTGCTAGACGAAGCGGGACAGGGGGCTGGGACGAGCAGTACTTC. V usage is TRBV20-1 and J usage is TRBJ2-7; 12 nucleotides agree with TRBD1. The junction had 10 bases not matched to a gene; V was cut back by 2 bases and J by 5 bases. This CDR3 contains 16 residues. CDR1 and CDR2 (germline): DFQATT, SNEGSKA (reference sequence).

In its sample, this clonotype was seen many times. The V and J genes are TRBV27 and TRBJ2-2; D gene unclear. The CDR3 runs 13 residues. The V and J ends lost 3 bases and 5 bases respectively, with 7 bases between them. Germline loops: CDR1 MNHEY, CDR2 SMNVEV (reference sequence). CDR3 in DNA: TGTGCCAGCAGTTTGGGTACAACCGGGGAGCTGTTTTTT. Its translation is CASSLGTTGELFF.

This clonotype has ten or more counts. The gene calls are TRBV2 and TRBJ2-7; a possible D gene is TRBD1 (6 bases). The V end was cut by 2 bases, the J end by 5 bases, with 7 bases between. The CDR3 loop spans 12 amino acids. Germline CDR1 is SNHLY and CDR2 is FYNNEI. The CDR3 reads CASSEWDNEQYF. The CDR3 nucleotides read TGTGCCAGCAGTGAATGGGACAACGAGCAGTACTTC.

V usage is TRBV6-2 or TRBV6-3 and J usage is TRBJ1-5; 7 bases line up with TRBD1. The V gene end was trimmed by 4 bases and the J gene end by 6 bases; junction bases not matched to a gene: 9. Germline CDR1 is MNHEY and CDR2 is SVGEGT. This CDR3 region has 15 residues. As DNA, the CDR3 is TGTGCCAGCAGTTTTCCTACAGGGGCGGCTCAGCCCCAGCATTTT. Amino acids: CASSFPTGAAQPQHF.

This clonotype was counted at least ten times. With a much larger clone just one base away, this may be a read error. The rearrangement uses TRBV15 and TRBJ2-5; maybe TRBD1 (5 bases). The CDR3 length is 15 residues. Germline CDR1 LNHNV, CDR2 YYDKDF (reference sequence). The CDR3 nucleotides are TGTGCCTCCAGCAGGGCCCCGTGGATCGAAGAGACCCAGTACTTC. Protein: CASSRAPWIEETQYF.